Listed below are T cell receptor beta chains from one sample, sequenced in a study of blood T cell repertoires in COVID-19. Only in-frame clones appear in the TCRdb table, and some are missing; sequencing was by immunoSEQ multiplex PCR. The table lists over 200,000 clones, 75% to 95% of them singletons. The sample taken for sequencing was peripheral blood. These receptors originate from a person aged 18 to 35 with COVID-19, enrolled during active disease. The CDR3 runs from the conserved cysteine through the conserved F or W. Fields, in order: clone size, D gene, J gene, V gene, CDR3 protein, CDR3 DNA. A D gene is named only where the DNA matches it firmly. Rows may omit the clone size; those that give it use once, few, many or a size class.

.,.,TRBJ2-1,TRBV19,CASSQTQSSYNEQFF,TGTGCCAGTAGTCAAACACAGAGCTCCTACAATGAGCAGTTCTTC
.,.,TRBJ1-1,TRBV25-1,CASNYKGRAFF,TGTGCCAGCAATTATAAGGGGCGAGCTTTCTTT
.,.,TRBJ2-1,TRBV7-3,CASSSGQYYNEQFF,TGTGCCAGCAGCTCCGGACAGTACTACAATGAGCAGTTCTTC
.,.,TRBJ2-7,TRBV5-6,CASSLGGGEGEQYF,TGTGCCAGCAGCTTGGGAGGAGGGGAAGGAGAGCAGTACTTC
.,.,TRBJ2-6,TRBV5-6,CASSFGVSGANVLTF,TGTGCCAGCAGCTTCGGGGTTTCTGGGGCCAACGTCCTGACTTTC
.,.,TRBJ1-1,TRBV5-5,CASSLDRGRAEAFF,TGTGCCAGCAGCTTGGATAGGGGGAGGGCTGAAGCTTTCTTT
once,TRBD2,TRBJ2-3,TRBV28,CASLAATTDTQYF,TGTGCCAGCCTAGCGGCAACAACAGATACGCAGTATTTT
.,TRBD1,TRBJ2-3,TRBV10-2,CASSDLSQGDTDTQYF,TGCGCCAGCAGTGATCTGAGCCAGGGGGACACAGATACGCAGTATTTT
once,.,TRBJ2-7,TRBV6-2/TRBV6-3,CASSYSLREPTGEQYF,TGTGCCAGCAGTTACTCGTTGAGAGAACCTACGGGGGAGCAGTACTTC
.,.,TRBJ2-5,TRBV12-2,CASRLAPRPDNQETQYF,TGTGCAAGTCGCTTAGCTCCCAGGCCGGACAACCAAGAGACCCAGTACTTC
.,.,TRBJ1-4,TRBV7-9,CASSSTDSEKLFF,TGTGCCAGCAGCTCCACCGACAGTGAAAAACTGTTTTTT
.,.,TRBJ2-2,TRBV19,CASTDREDTGELFF,TGTGCCAGTACTGACAGGGAGGACACCGGGGAGCTGTTTTTT
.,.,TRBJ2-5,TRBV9,CASSVGGGLYQETQYF,TGTGCCAGCAGCGTAGGAGGTGGCCTGTACCAAGAGACCCAGTACTTC
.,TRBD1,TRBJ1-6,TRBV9,CASSVGGQGASPLHF,TGTGCCAGCAGCGTAGGGGGACAGGGGGCGTCCCCCCTCCACTTT
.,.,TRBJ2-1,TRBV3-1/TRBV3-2,CASSQVTALASSNEQFF,TGTGCCAGCAGCCAAGTTACGGCGTTAGCGTCTAGCAATGAGCAGTTCTTC
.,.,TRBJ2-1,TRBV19,CASSLTEDEQFF,TGTGCCAGTAGTCTCACGGAGGATGAGCAGTTCTTC
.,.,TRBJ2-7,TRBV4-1,CASSPTRAEEQYF,TGCGCCAGCAGCCCGACCAGGGCTGAGGAGCAGTACTTC
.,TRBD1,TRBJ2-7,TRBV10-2,CASSESTGGLYEQYF,TGCGCCAGCAGTGAGTCGACAGGGGGTCTCTACGAGCAGTACTTC
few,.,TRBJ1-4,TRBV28,CASSLYGPGNEKLFF,TGTGCCAGCAGTTTATACGGCCCGGGGAATGAAAAACTGTTTTTT
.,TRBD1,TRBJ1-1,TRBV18,CASSPPGTGGHTEAFF,TGTGCCAGCTCACCACCTGGGACAGGGGGCCACACTGAAGCTTTCTTT
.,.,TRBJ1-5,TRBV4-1,CASSQDHGNQPQHF,TGCGCCAGCAGCCAAGATCACGGGAATCAGCCCCAGCATTTT
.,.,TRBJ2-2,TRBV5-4,CASSSSSTGELFF,TGTGCCAGCAGCTCTAGTTCGACCGGGGAGCTGTTTTTT
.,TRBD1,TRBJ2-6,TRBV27,CASSSFTGGVDGANVLTF,TGTGCCAGCAGCTCGTTCACAGGGGGTGTCGATGGGGCCAACGTCCTGACTTTC
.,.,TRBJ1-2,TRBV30,CGVGSYGYTF,TGTGGCGTGGGGAGCTATGGCTACACCTTC
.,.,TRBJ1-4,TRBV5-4,CASSLQATNEKLFF,TGTGCCAGCAGCTTACAGGCAACTAATGAAAAACTGTTTTTT
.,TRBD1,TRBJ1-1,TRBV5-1,CASRGQGTTEAFF,TGCGCCAGCAGAGGACAGGGGACCACTGAAGCTTTCTTT
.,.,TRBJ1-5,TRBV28,CALAGRGSNQPQHF,TGTGCCCTGGCGGGCAGGGGAAGCAATCAGCCCCAGCATTTT
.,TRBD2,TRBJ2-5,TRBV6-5,CASGAGVVETQYF,TGTGCCAGCGGGGCGGGAGTAGTGGAGACCCAGTACTTC
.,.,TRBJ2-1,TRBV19,CASSRRGSSYNEQFF,TGTGCCAGTAGTAGGAGGGGAAGCTCCTACAATGAGCAGTTCTTC
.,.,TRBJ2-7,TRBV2,CASTVHYEQYF,TGTGCCAGCACCGTACACTACGAGCAGTACTTC
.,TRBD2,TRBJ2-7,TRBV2,CASSYLAVGDEQYF,TGTGCCAGCAGCTATCTAGCGGTCGGTGACGAGCAGTACTTC
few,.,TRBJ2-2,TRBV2,CASSEAGTGELFF,TGTGCCAGCAGTGAAGCGGGGACAGGGGAGCTGTTTTTT
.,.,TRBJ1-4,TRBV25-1,CASSPYRVTNEKLFF,TGTGCCAGCAGTCCGTACAGGGTGACTAATGAAAAACTGTTTTTT
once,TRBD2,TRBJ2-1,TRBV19,CASSTGRGAKMIF,TGTGCCAGTAGTACCGGGCGGGGGGCGAAAATGATCTTC
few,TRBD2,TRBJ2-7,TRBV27,CATPNKREPYEQYF,TGTGCCACCCCTAACAAGCGGGAGCCCTACGAGCAGTACTTC
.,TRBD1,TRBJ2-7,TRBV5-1,CASSAGTGSYEQYF,TGCGCCAGCAGCGCTGGGACAGGGTCCTACGAGCAGTACTTC
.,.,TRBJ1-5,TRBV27,CASSLQGGDQPQHF,TGTGCCAGCAGTTTGCAGGGAGGGGATCAGCCCCAGCATTTT
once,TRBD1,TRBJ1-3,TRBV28,CASSLWGQGGNTIYF,TGTGCCAGCAGTTTATGGGGACAGGGAGGAAACACCATATATTTT
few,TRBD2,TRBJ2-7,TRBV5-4,CASSWEGRIYEQYF,TGTGCCAGCAGCTGGGAGGGACGTATCTACGAGCAGTACTTC
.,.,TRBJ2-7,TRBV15,CATSRDQSSYEQYF,TGTGCCACCAGCAGAGACCAGTCTTCCTACGAGCAGTACTTC
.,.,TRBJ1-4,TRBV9,CASSVAGRAREKLFF,TGTGCCAGCAGCGTAGCGGGGAGAGCGCGGGAAAAACTGTTTTTT
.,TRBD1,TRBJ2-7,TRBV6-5,CASSRATGWVYEQYF,TGTGCCAGCAGTCGAGCGACAGGGTGGGTGTACGAGCAGTACTTC
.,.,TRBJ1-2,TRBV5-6,CASSFAGSLNSGYTF,TGTGCCAGCAGCTTTGCCGGGTCACTTAATAGTGGCTACACCTTC
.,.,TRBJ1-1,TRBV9,CASSPRSSAEAFF,TGTGCCAGCAGCCCCAGGTCGTCGGCCGAAGCTTTCTTT
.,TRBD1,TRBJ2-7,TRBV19,CASSFGTGPYEQYF,TGTGCCAGTAGTTTCGGGACAGGACCCTACGAGCAGTACTTC